Below, 10 T cell receptor beta chains from the same sample are listed, as sequenced in a study of T cell responses to AZD1222 COVID-19 vaccine. Libraries were prepared by immunoSEQ multiplex PCR; TCRdb keeps only in-frame clonotypes and omits some of them. The repertoire holds roughly 100,000 clones, with around nine tenths as singletons. This sample comprised peripheral blood, obtained on day 0 of AZD1222 vaccination. The receptors stem from an adult in good health.

J is TRBJ2-1 and V is TRBV29-1; maybe TRBD2 (6 bases). Germline V gene lookup returns CDR1 SQVTM and CDR2 ANQGSEA. Trimming removed 3 bases at V and 2 bases at J, with 8 bases between. CDR3 length: 13 amino acids. The CDR3 protein is CSVEVAAYNEQFF. CDR3 coding DNA: TGCAGCGTTGAGGTAGCGGCCTACAATGAGCAGTTCTTC.

This clone was detected once. The gene calls are TRBV7-9 and TRBJ2-3, with D uncertain. The CDR3 extends over 14 amino acids. Deletions cut 1 base from V and 2 bases from J, with 7 bases between. Germline V CDR1 and CDR2: SEHNR, FQNEAQ (reference sequence). The CDR3 DNA is TGTGCCAGCAGCTTAGTGGCAAACACAGATACGCAGTATTTT. This translates into CASSLVANTDTQYF.

This chain uses TRBV14 with TRBJ1-3; D unresolved. Germline CDR1 SGHDN, CDR2 FVKESK. This CDR3 contains 15 residues. The V end lost 2 bases, the J end lost 0 bases, and 8 bases lay between the germline ends. The CDR3 here is CASSQFLSSGNTIYF. The CDR3 bases are TGTGCCAGCAGCCAATTCTTAAGCTCTGGAAACACCATATATTTT.

This clone was observed a single time. The chain employs TRBV3-1 (or the pseudogene TRBV3-2) and TRBJ1-2; D may be TRBD1 (5 bases). From germline, CDR1 is LGHDT and CDR2 YNNKEL (reference sequence). The V gene lost 1 base and the J gene lost 3 bases, with 6 bases spanning the gap. The CDR3 spans 13 residues. The CDR3 sequence is CASSQVTDYGYTF. In DNA form, the CDR3 reads TGTGCCAGCAGCCAAGTGACAGACTATGGCTACACCTTC.

This chain links TRBV4-1 with TRBJ2-7; TRBD2 matches 7 bases. V lost 3 bases and J lost 4; bases outside the gene matches: 9. Germline V gives CDR1 MGHRA, CDR2 YSYEKL. The CDR3 has 15 amino acids. The CDR3 DNA reads as TGCGCCAGCAGCCAGGGTTATGGGGGGGATTACGAGCAGTACTTC. This gives the protein CASSQGYGGDYEQYF.

The chain carries TRBV6-5 and TRBJ1-2; TRBD1 matches at 7 bases. The CDR3 has 15 residues. The germline V gene encodes CDR1 MNHEY and CDR2 SVGAGI. V was pared by 7 bases and J by 6 bases, with 14 bases of the junction left unmatched. The CDR3 DNA follows: TGTGCCAGCACCGAACAGGGGCAGGGCAGTGATGGCTACACCTTC. This encodes CASTEQGQGSDGYTF.

The chain couples TRBV6-5 to TRBJ2-7, with D hard to call. Germline CDR1 is MNHEY and CDR2 is SVGAGI. Trimming stripped 7 bases from V and 3 bases from J, with 10 bases between. The CDR3 sequence is 12 residues long. CDR3 DNA: TGTGCCAGCACGGGCAGCGACTACGAGCAGTACTTC. As protein: CASTGSDYEQYF.

This chain joins TRBV19 and TRBJ1-3; TRBD1 might be the D (6 bases). Germline V gene sequence: CDR1 LNHDA, CDR2 SQIVND (reference sequence). V lost 6 bases and J 2 bases, leaving 11 bases between the germline ends. The CDR3 runs 14 residues. The CDR3 is CASRADRTGNTIYF. The CDR3 DNA reads as TGTGCCAGTAGGGCGGACAGAACTGGAAACACCATATATTTT.

V and J are TRBV5-1 and TRBJ2-7; 7 bases are a match to TRBD1. The junction had 10 bases not matched to a gene; V was cut back by 3 bases and J by 4 bases. The germline V gene has CDR1 SGHRS and CDR2 YFSETQ. CDR3 length: 15 residues. In DNA form, the CDR3 reads TGCGCCAGCAGCTCCCAGGGACAGAGAACGTACGAGCAGTACTTC. As protein: CASSSQGQRTYEQYF.

V and J are TRBV14 and TRBJ1-2, with D maybe TRBD1 (5 bases). The germline V gene encodes CDR1 SGHDN and CDR2 FVKESK. The CDR3 is made up of 13 amino acids. Deletions cut 1 base from V and 9 bases from J, with 12 bases between. The CDR3 here is CASSQGQGLSYTF. The DNA for the CDR3 is TGTGCCAGCAGCCAAGGCCAGGGATTGAGCTACACCTTC.